The 20 T cell receptor beta chains reported below all come from one sample, sequenced in a study of cytomegalovirus exposure and HLA in healthy donors. The PCR had 60 Vbeta and 13 Jbeta primers. The data were produced by immunoSEQ multiplex PCR, yet TCRdb's version contains in-frame clones alone and is incomplete. The sample includes approximately 100,000 clones, about four fifths of them seen just once. The sample consisted of PBMCs. These receptors were obtained from a woman in her 50s in good health and CMV-seropositive.

The chain couples TRBV5-4 to TRBJ2-7; the D gene is possibly TRBD2 (5 bases). V was clipped by 4 bases and J by 6 bases, with 14 bases between them. The V gene's germline CDR1 is SGHNT and CDR2 YYREEE (reference sequence). The CDR3 runs to 13 residues. The CDR3, as DNA: TGTGCCAGCAGCATGCCCGGTCGGGGCGAGCAGTACTTC. Amino acids: CASSMPGRGEQYF.

This rearrangement joins TRBV29-1 to TRBJ1-2, with no clear D. The ends were cut back, 8 bases at V and 4 bases at J, with 17 bases in the middle. The CDR3 length is 13 residues. Germline loops: CDR1 SQVTM, CDR2 ANQGSEA. This chain's CDR3 is CSPSLRHSYGYTF. CDR3 DNA: TGCAGCCCCTCGTTGAGGCACTCCTATGGCTACACCTTC. The full variable domain, with the rest looked up from reference TRBV29-1 and TRBJ1-2, is SAVISQKPSRDICQRGTSLTIQCQVDSQVTMMFWYRQQPGQSLTLIATANQGSEATYESGFVIDKFPISRPNLTFSTLTVSNMSPEDSSIYLCSPSLRHSYGYTFGSGTRLTVV.

Of note for this clone: In the same sample, other DNA sequences code for this CDR3. The chain is built from TRBV5-6 and TRBJ2-7, with 12 bases that match TRBD2. In germline, CDR1 is SGHDT, CDR2 YYEEEE. This CDR3 has 15 amino acids. V lost 4 bases and J lost 3; bases outside the gene matches: 5. The DNA for the CDR3 is TGTGCCAGCAGCCTGACTAGCGGGGGTGGCTACGAGCAGTACTTC. Residues: CASSLTSGGGYEQYF.

The chain carries TRBV10-1 and TRBJ1-4, with 9 bases fitting TRBD1. The CDR3 is 18 amino acids. Unmatched junction bases numbered 8, after V lost 1 base and J lost 2 bases. Germline-derived CDR1 and CDR2 are WNHNN and SYGVQD (reference sequence). This CDR3 reads CASSEFRTGDFTNEKLFF. The CDR3 nucleotides read TGCGCCAGCAGTGAGTTTCGGACAGGGGACTTCACTAATGAAAAACTGTTTTTT.

This clone was seen more than once but under ten times. The gene calls are TRBV19 and TRBJ2-5; 9 positions match TRBD1. The closer fit of TRBJ2-7 to the DNA end suggests the J call may be wrong. Germline CDR1 LNHDA, CDR2 SQIVND (reference sequence). This CDR3 region has 14 residues. The chain's CDR3 is CASRDRGSPYEQYF. Written as DNA, the CDR3 is TGTGCCAGTAGGGACAGGGGAAGTCCCTACGAGCAGTACTTC.

V is TRBV5-1 and J is TRBJ2-7, with 10 positions matching TRBD1. The V and J ends lost 3 bases and 1 base, in that order; junction bases with no gene match: 13. CDR3 size: 18 residues. Per germline, CDR1 SGHRS and CDR2 YFSETQ. CDR3 sequence: CASSSLGQGVERSYEQYF. DNA for the CDR3: TGCGCCAGCAGCTCTTTAGGACAGGGGGTTGAAAGGTCCTACGAGCAGTACTTC.

The rearrangement links TRBV6-6 to TRBJ1-5; TRBD1 might be the D (6 bases). CDR3 length: 14 amino acids. In germline, CDR1 is MNHNY, CDR2 SVGAGI (reference sequence). With 4 bases removed from V and 4 bases from J, the gap between germline ends came to 11 bases. The CDR3 sequence: CASSWRTGNQPQHF. CDR3 coding DNA: TGTGCCAGCAGTTGGAGAACAGGGAATCAGCCCCAGCATTTT.

The V call is TRBV10-3, the J call TRBJ1-6; a possible D gene is TRBD1 (5 bases). The V gene lost 0 bases and the J gene lost 8 bases, with 14 bases spanning the gap. The CDR3 has 16 residues. Germline V gene lookup returns CDR1 ENHRY and CDR2 SYGVKD. The CDR3 spells CAISESGSGRHSPLHF. DNA of the CDR3: TGTGCCATCAGTGAGTCGGGATCAGGGAGGCATTCACCCCTCCACTTT.

The genes are TRBV6-5 and TRBJ1-1; 7 bases map to TRBD1. The CDR3 contains 13 residues. Trimming removed 6 bases from V and 3 bases from J; junction bases left unmatched: 4. In germline, CDR1 is MNHEY, CDR2 SVGAGI. CDR3 coding DNA: TGTGCCAGCAGAACAGGGGTGGACACTGAAGCTTTCTTT. It translates to CASRTGVDTEAFF.

The chain is built from TRBV19 and TRBJ1-1, with a possible D match to TRBD1 (6 bases). The V and J ends lost 6 bases and 6 bases respectively, with 11 bases between them. CDR3 length: 12 amino acids. Germline V lookup: CDR1 LNHDA, CDR2 SQIVND (reference sequence). CDR3 amino acids: CASSRQGSEAFF. CDR3 DNA: TGTGCCAGTAGCCGGCAGGGGTCTGAAGCTTTCTTT.

This clone was detected only a few times. The chain is built from TRBV27 and TRBJ1-4, with unresolved D. The CDR3 covers 14 residues. Per the germline V gene, CDR1 is MNHEY and CDR2 is SMNVEV (reference sequence). With 2 bases removed from V and 2 bases from J, the gap between germline ends came to 6 bases. The CDR3 is CASSLDWTNEKLFF. The CDR3 bases are TGTGCCAGCAGTTTAGACTGGACTAATGAAAAACTGTTTTTT.

The rearrangement joins TRBV5-1 to TRBJ2-2, with 10 bases aligning to TRBD1. Germline assignment: CDR1 SGHRS and CDR2 YFSETQ. The V segment lost 4 bases and the J segment 7 bases; nucleotides outside the gene matches: 7. The CDR3 extends over 15 amino acids. The CDR3 protein is CASSRGQGEDGELFF. CDR3 sequence (DNA): TGCGCCAGCAGCCGCGGACAGGGGGAGGACGGGGAGCTGTTTTTT.

This clone has only one observation. V is TRBV2 and J is TRBJ2-2; 7 positions agree with TRBD1. The CDR3 has 17 amino acids. Trimming cost V 4 bases and J 3 bases; bases outside gene matches: 11. Germline CDR1 reads SNHLY; CDR2 reads FYNNEI. In DNA, the CDR3 is TGTGCCAGCAGTGGGCTTTACTCCGGGACAGACACCGGGGAGCTGTTTTTT. This encodes CASSGLYSGTDTGELFF.

This sequence joins TRBV5-1 and TRBJ1-2, with 8 nucleotides matching TRBD1. This CDR3 comprises 13 residues. V lost 6 bases and J lost 8; bases outside the gene matches: 9. Germline V gene lookup returns CDR1 SGHRS and CDR2 YFSETQ. The CDR3: CASTNLQGAGYTF. The DNA of the CDR3 is TGCGCCAGCACCAACCTCCAGGGGGCGGGCTACACCTTC.

V is TRBV18 and J is TRBJ2-5; tentative D call: TRBD2 (5 bases). This CDR3 is built from 15 residues. Between the trimmed V and J ends, which lost 1 base and 4 bases, there was a span of 13 bases. The V gene's germline CDR1 is KGHSH and CDR2 LQKENI. The CDR3 nucleotides read TGTGCCAGCTCACCACAAACCGGAGGTCGAGAGACCCAGTACTTC. Its protein is CASSPQTGGRETQYF.

The genes are TRBV19 and TRBJ1-1; D might be TRBD1 (6 bases). There are 14 residues in the CDR3. CDR1 and CDR2 (germline): LNHDA, SQIVND (reference sequence). Deletions cut 4 bases from V and 3 bases from J, with 12 bases between. DNA of the CDR3: TGTGCCAGTAGTACAGGGACATGGGACACTGAAGCTTTCTTT. It yields the protein CASSTGTWDTEAFF. Full variable domain (outside the CDR3, taken from reference TRBV19 and TRBJ1-1): DGGITQSPKYLFRKEGQNVTLSCEQNLNHDAMYWYRQDPGQGLRLIYYSQIVNDFQKGDIAEGYSVSREKKESFPLTVTSAQKNPTAFYLCASSTGTWDTEAFFGQGTRLTVV.

CDR3 residues: CAISSIAGASTDTQYF. CDR3 DNA: TGTGCCATCAGCAGTATAGCGGGGGCGTCCACAGATACGCAGTATTTT. The V call is TRBV10-3, the J call TRBJ2-3; TRBD2 matches 9 bases. CDR1 is ENHRY, CDR2 SYGVKD, per germline. Losses at the gene ends were 6 bases for V and 2 bases for J; bases not matched to a gene: 9. This CDR3 is 16 amino acids long.

This clone is a singleton in its sample. At one end the junction does not follow the germline gene, possibly because of a read error. The gene calls are TRBV28 and TRBJ2-3; the D gene is possibly TRBD1 (6 bases). Germline loops: CDR1 MDHEN, CDR2 SYDVKM. The CDR3 consists of 16 residues. The CDR3 loop reads CASRELSDRSTGTQYF. In nucleotides, the CDR3 is TGTGCCAGCAGGGAACTTAGCGACCGTTCGACAGGTACGCAGTATTTT.

The chain carries TRBV19 and TRBJ1-4, with a weak D call TRBD1 (6 bases). From germline, CDR1 is LNHDA and CDR2 SQIVND (reference sequence). The CDR3 spans 14 residues. Trimming removed 3 bases from V and 7 bases from J, with 12 bases in between. DNA for the CDR3: TGTGCCAGTAGTATCGGGGGGGCCGGTGAAAAACTGTTTTTT. This sequence encodes CASSIGGAGEKLFF.

The CDR3 region is CAWSVLLGGSYNEQFF. CDR3 DNA: TGTGCCTGGAGTGTACTTTTGGGGGGCTCCTACAATGAGCAGTTCTTC. The rearrangement joins TRBV30 to TRBJ2-1; D might be TRBD2 (6 bases). Trimming left V 0 bases short and J 0 bases short, with 12 bases between. The CDR3 spans 16 residues. Germline V gene lookup returns CDR1 GTSNPN and CDR2 SVGIG (reference sequence).